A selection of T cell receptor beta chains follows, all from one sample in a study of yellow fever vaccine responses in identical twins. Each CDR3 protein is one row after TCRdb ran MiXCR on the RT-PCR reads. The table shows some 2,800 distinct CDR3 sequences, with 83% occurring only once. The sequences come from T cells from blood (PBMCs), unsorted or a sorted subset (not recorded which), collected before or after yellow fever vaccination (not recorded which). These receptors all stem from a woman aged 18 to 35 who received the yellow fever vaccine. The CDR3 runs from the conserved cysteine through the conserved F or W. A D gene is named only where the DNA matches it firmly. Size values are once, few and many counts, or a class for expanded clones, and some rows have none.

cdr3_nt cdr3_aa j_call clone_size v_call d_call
TGTGCCAGCAGCCGGGGAGGGGTGTTGGACACTGAAGCTTTCTTT CASSRGGVLDTEAFF TRBJ1-1 - TRBV28 -
TGTGCCACCAGTGATCCGTACGAGTGGGGTCAAGAGACCCAGTACTTC CATSDPYEWGQETQYF TRBJ2-5 - TRBV24-1 -
TGCGCCAGCAGCCAACTTAGCGGGATGCAAGAGACCCAGTACTTC CASSQLSGMQETQYF TRBJ2-5 - TRBV4-1 TRBD2
TGTGCCAGCAGTTTAAAAGGGACAGGGGTTACTAAAAAACTGTTTTTT CASSLKGTGVTKKLFF TRBJ1-4 - TRBV28 TRBD1
TGTGCCTGGAGTTCGGACAATGTTAATTCACCCCTCCACTTT CAWSSDNVNSPLHF TRBJ1-6 - TRBV30 -
TGCAGCGTGGTCGGACAGGGTCGCTCCTACGAGCAGTACTTC CSVVGQGRSYEQYF TRBJ2-7 few TRBV29-1 TRBD1
TGCGCCAGCAGCTACGACTTCCAAGAGACCCAGTACTTC CASSYDFQETQYF TRBJ2-5 - TRBV10-1 -
TGCGCCAGCAGCCAAGCTGGTAGGGGCCGATCTAACTATGGCTACACCTTC CASSQAGRGRSNYGYTF TRBJ1-2 - TRBV4-1 -
TGTGCCACCAGCAGAGATCTCGGGGGCGCGAGAGGCTACACCTTC CATSRDLGGARGYTF TRBJ1-2 - TRBV15 -
TGTGCCAGCAGTGCGGTCGAGCAGTACTTC CASSAVEQYF TRBJ2-7 - TRBV2 -
TGTGCCAGCACTGGACAGTTCGCGAACACCGGGGAGCTGTTTTTT CASTGQFANTGELFF TRBJ2-2 - TRBV27 -
TGTGCCACCAGCAGAGTAGGGACCCAGCCCCAGCATTTT CATSRVGTQPQHF TRBJ1-5 - TRBV15 -
TGCGCCAGCAGCTTTTCGGACAGCAACTATGGCTACACCTTC CASSFSDSNYGYTF TRBJ1-2 - TRBV5-1 -
TGTGCCACCAGCAGAGACTTACTAGCAGATACGCAGTATTTT CATSRDLLADTQYF TRBJ2-3 - TRBV15 -
TGTGCCATCAGCACGGTCGGGCAGGCCTTCTTTAACTATGGCTACACCTTC CAISTVGQAFFNYGYTF TRBJ1-2 few TRBV10-3 -
TGTGCCAGCAGCACAATCGTCCTATATGGCTACACCTTC CASSTIVLYGYTF TRBJ1-2 - TRBV12-3/TRBV12-4 -